This passage covers 3 T cell receptor beta chains from one sample sequenced in a study of early T cells in non-severe SARS-CoV-2 infection. Via MiXCR, TCRdb re-called the 5' RACE reads, giving one row per CDR3 protein. The data hold roughly 34,000 distinct CDR3 sequences, with roughly 7.1% observed a single time. The specimen was whole blood, collected at baseline. Every receptor here comes from an adult who was a healthcare worker with PCR-confirmed SARS-CoV-2 infection or an uninfected control (not recorded which).

The CDR3 bases are TGTGCCAGCAGCGCCGGGACAGGGGGCGATACGCAGTATTTT. Translating it yields CASSAGTGGDTQYF. The rearrangement links TRBV6-4 to TRBJ2-3; 12 bases fit TRBD1. Per germline, CDR1 MRHNA and CDR2 SNTAGT. V shed 6 bases, J shed 6 bases, and the junction held 4 bases outside the gene matches. The CDR3 extends over 14 amino acids.

This clonotype was observed at least ten times. One end of the junction fails to match germline, which may point to a read error. The J gene is TRBJ2-1, the V gene TRBV9, with no clear D. CDR3 length equals 13 residues. The V gene's germline CDR1 is SGDLS and CDR2 YYNGEE. In DNA form, the CDR3 reads TGTGCCAGCAACGTACTGGGCGGCAATGAGCAGTTCTTC. Translation: CASNVLGGNEQFF.

This sequence joins TRBV7-9 and TRBJ2-3; D not certain. Germline values: CDR1 SEHNR, CDR2 FQNEAQ (reference sequence). V was clipped by 5 bases and J by 4 bases, with 13 bases between them. CDR3 size: 14 residues. Written as DNA, the CDR3 is TGTGCCAGCAGCCGGACCCGATTGGCAGATACGCAGTATTTT. Its protein is CASSRTRLADTQYF.